The 13 T cell receptor beta chains presented below share a single source sample, sequenced in a study of cytomegalovirus exposure and HLA in healthy donors. Researchers ran the PCR with 60 Vbeta and 13 Jbeta primers. Assay used: immunoSEQ multiplex PCR; TCRdb lists only in-frame clones, some missing. The sample shows some 99,000 clones, roughly 79% of them seen only once. Input material: PBMCs. The source is a woman in her 30s in good health and CMV-seronegative.

The gene calls are TRBV5-1 and TRBJ2-3; tentatively, D is TRBD2 (5 bases). CDR1 is SGHRS, CDR2 YFSETQ, per germline. V was trimmed by 4 bases and J by 2 bases, leaving 14 bases between them. The CDR3 has 15 amino acids. As DNA, the CDR3 is TGCGCCAGCAGCCGTTCAGCGGCCGACACAGATACGCAGTATTTT. Amino acid sequence: CASSRSAADTDTQYF.

This clone was counted between two and nine times. The V call is TRBV30, the J call TRBJ2-1; TRBD2 is a possible D gene (6 bases). The CDR3 sequence is 12 residues long. Trimming left V 4 bases short and J 6 bases short, with 10 bases between. Germline values: CDR1 GTSNPN, CDR2 SVGIG (reference sequence). This CDR3 reads CAWTVAANEQFF. In nucleotides, the CDR3 is TGTGCCTGGACTGTAGCGGCCAATGAGCAGTTCTTC.

The CDR3 protein is CSVDSPGTGSTF. In nucleotides, the CDR3 is TGCAGCGTCGACAGCCCAGGGACAGGGAGCACCTTC. The chain combines TRBV29-1 with TRBJ1-2; 9 bases match TRBD1. In germline, CDR1 is SQVTM, CDR2 ANQGSEA. This CDR3 is built from 12 residues. V lost 6 bases and J lost 13; bases outside the gene matches: 12.

The chain links TRBV7-9 to TRBJ1-2, with a weak D call TRBD1 (6 bases). This CDR3 is 18 amino acids long. Germline V gives CDR1 SEHNR, CDR2 FQNEAQ (reference sequence). The ends were cut back, 1 base at V and 6 bases at J, with 24 bases in the middle. The CDR3 here is CASSLEGGGRQGKDGYTF. DNA for the CDR3: TGTGCCAGCAGCTTAGAGGGTGGGGGCCGCCAGGGGAAAGATGGCTACACCTTC.

The chain couples TRBV19 to TRBJ2-7; 9 bases match TRBD2. V dropped 4 bases and J dropped 1; count of bases not matched to a gene: 8. The CDR3 runs 16 residues. Germline V gives CDR1 LNHDA, CDR2 SQIVND (reference sequence). CDR3 in amino acids: CASSTLASGTSYEQYF. The CDR3 DNA follows: TGTGCCAGTAGTACGTTAGCTAGCGGGACTTCCTACGAGCAGTACTTC.

V usage is TRBV7-2 and J usage is TRBJ2-3; D is undetermined. Trimming shortened V by 4 bases and J by 2 bases, and 4 bases separated the two germline ends. The CDR3 extends over 12 amino acids. Germline values: CDR1 SGHTA, CDR2 FQGNSA. The CDR3 DNA reads TGTGCCAGCAGCTCTGTCACAGATACGCAGTATTTT. Encoded protein: CASSSVTDTQYF.

This chain uses TRBV29-1 with TRBJ1-2; tentatively, D is TRBD1 (6 bases). This CDR3 is 13 amino acids long. V dropped 6 bases and J dropped 5 bases, with 16 bases sitting between them. The germline V gene has CDR1 SQVTM and CDR2 ANQGSEA. Here the CDR3 reads CSVLDTGQYGYTF. In DNA form, the CDR3 reads TGCAGCGTCCTCGACACCGGACAGTATGGCTACACCTTC.

The chain links TRBV27 to TRBJ2-7, with 7 nucleotides matching TRBD2. CDR3 length equals 15 residues. Germline values: CDR1 MNHEY, CDR2 SMNVEV (reference sequence). The V segment lost 2 bases and the J segment 2 bases; nucleotides outside the gene matches: 6. CDR3 in DNA: TGTGCCAGCAGTTTAATCGGGACTATCACCTACGAGCAGTACTTC. Translating it yields CASSLIGTITYEQYF.

The chain couples TRBV6-6 to TRBJ1-2; D remains unclear. Germline values: CDR1 MNHNY, CDR2 SVGAGI (reference sequence). This CDR3 spans 12 amino acids. Trimming stripped 6 bases from V and 1 base from J, with 6 bases between. This CDR3 is CASRRDNYGYTF. CDR3 sequence (DNA): TGTGCCAGCAGAAGAGATAACTATGGCTACACCTTC.

The sample holds a few counts of this clone. The rearrangement joins TRBV18 to TRBJ2-5, with D possibly being TRBD2 (5 bases). Trimming cost V 6 bases and J 4 bases, with 9 bases left between them. Germline V gene lookup returns CDR1 KGHSH and CDR2 LQKENI. CDR3 length: 12 amino acids. The CDR3 DNA sequence: TGTGCCAGCTCTCCTGCGGGAGAGACCCAGTACTTC. It encodes CASSPAGETQYF.

The CDR3 here is CASRRGQADTQYF. CDR3 coding DNA: TGTGCCAGTAGGAGGGGGCAAGCAGATACGCAGTATTTT. This sequence joins TRBV19 and TRBJ2-3; 7 bases map to TRBD1. Trimming at V came to 6 bases and at J to 4 bases, leaving 4 bases not matched to a gene. CDR3 length: 13 amino acids. Germline assignment: CDR1 LNHDA and CDR2 SQIVND (reference sequence).

The chain employs TRBV19 and TRBJ2-5, with D tentatively TRBD1 (6 bases). CDR1 and CDR2 from the germline V gene are LNHDA and SQIVND (reference sequence). The CDR3 consists of 14 residues. V dropped 7 bases and J dropped 4 bases, with 16 bases sitting between them. The CDR3 here is CASNGQKLIETQYF. The CDR3 DNA sequence: TGTGCCAGTAACGGACAGAAACTAATAGAGACCCAGTACTTC.

This chain links TRBV18 with TRBJ1-5, with D perhaps TRBD1 (5 bases). Per germline, CDR1 KGHSH and CDR2 LQKENI. The CDR3 is 14 amino acids. Trimming cost V 3 bases and J 7 bases, with 13 bases left between them. CDR3 coding DNA: TGTGCCAGCTCACCTCAGGGCCTAGGGCAGCCCCAGCATTTT. Translation gives CASSPQGLGQPQHF.